The 2 T cell receptor beta chains below come from one sample, sequenced in a study of Ad26.COV2.S vaccination and SARS-CoV-2 variants. Treatment: roughly 19 received Ad26.COV2.S at low or high dose, single or two shots; about 5 received placebo; per-sample allocation not given. It was on day 63 after the first vaccine or placebo injection that samples were taken. Using immunoSEQ multiplex PCR, the repertoire was profiled, and TCRdb retains in-frame clones only, with some absent. The sample contains about half a million clones, about 89% of which appear only once. The input for sequencing was peripheral blood, taken in a trial of Ad26.COV2.S vaccine versus placebo. These receptors came from a person between 18 and 60 years old who received the Ad26.COV2.S COVID-19 vaccine or a placebo.

The genes are TRBV7-9 and TRBJ1-5; D remains unclear. Trimming stripped 1 base from V and 8 bases from J, with 15 bases between. The CDR3 loop spans 15 amino acids. Germline V gives CDR1 SEHNR, CDR2 FQNEAQ (reference sequence). This chain's CDR3 is CASSLGSTVLEPQHF. For the CDR3, the DNA is TGTGCCAGCAGCTTAGGGTCTACGGTTTTGGAGCCCCAGCATTTT.

The V call is TRBV12-5, the J call TRBJ2-3; TRBD1 aligns across 8 bases. CDR1 and CDR2 (germline): LGHNT, FRNRAP. The junction had 5 bases not matched to a gene; V was cut back by 4 bases and J by 2 bases. The CDR3 is 15 amino acids. The DNA for the CDR3 is TGTGCTAGTGGTTGGGGACAGGATCCCACAGATACGCAGTATTTT. It encodes CASGWGQDPTDTQYF.